The 22 T cell receptor beta chains below all came from one sample that was sequenced in a study of cytomegalovirus exposure and HLA in healthy donors. The PCR employed 60 Vbeta primers together with 13 Jbeta primers. Clones were sequenced by immunoSEQ multiplex PCR, and TCRdb holds only the in-frame ones, with some missing. There are about 170,000 clones in the sample, with roughly 1.3% held by the top ten. Sequencing used PBMCs. The receptors shown here come from a woman in her fifties or sixties in good health and CMV-seronegative.

This rearrangement joins TRBV5-1 to TRBJ1-2, with a tentative D call TRBD1 (6 bases). Deletions cut 4 bases from V and 8 bases from J, with 18 bases between. Germline V gives CDR1 SGHRS, CDR2 YFSETQ. This CDR3 region has 14 residues. CDR3 sequence reads: CASSPGGTYSGYTF. In DNA form, the CDR3 reads TGCGCCAGCAGCCCGGGGGGGACATATAGCGGCTACACCTTC.

CDR3 sequence reads: CASSRTSGANTGELFF. The CDR3 nucleotides read TGTGCCAGCAGTAGGACTAGCGGCGCGAACACCGGGGAGCTGTTTTTT. The rearrangement uses TRBV27 and TRBJ2-2, with TRBD2 matching 10 bases. CDR1 and CDR2 from the germline V gene are MNHEY and SMNVEV (reference sequence). V was pared by 5 bases and J by 0 bases, with 3 bases of the junction left unmatched. CDR3 length: 16 amino acids.

In regard to this clone: Different DNA sequences within this sample yield the same CDR3. This chain links TRBV6-5 with TRBJ2-4; tentative D call: TRBD1 (6 bases). The germline gives CDR1 MNHEY, CDR2 SVGAGI. V shed 8 bases and J shed 5 bases, with 10 bases lying between them. The CDR3 consists of 12 residues. CDR3 region: CASFSGENIQYF. CDR3 DNA: TGTGCCAGCTTTTCAGGGGAAAACATTCAGTACTTC.

The chain carries TRBV2 and TRBJ2-1; 10 positions match TRBD1. Germline trimming cut 3 bases from V and 2 bases from J; bases unmatched to any gene: 1. Germline CDR1 SNHLY, CDR2 FYNNEI. The CDR3 spans 15 residues. The CDR3 spells CASSEDRGTYNEQFF. The CDR3 DNA reads TGTGCCAGCAGTGAGGACAGGGGGACCTACAATGAGCAGTTCTTC.

The chain employs TRBV6-1 and TRBJ2-1; 8 nucleotides align to TRBD2. Germline lookup yields CDR1 MNHNS and CDR2 SASEGT. The length of the CDR3 is 14 residues. J was trimmed by 4 bases and V by 7 bases; bases with no gene match: 6. CDR3 nucleotides: TGTGCCAGCACCGGGAGGGCCGGTTACAATGAGCAGTTCTTC. As protein: CASTGRAGYNEQFF.

This chain uses TRBV12-5 with TRBJ2-1, with 7 bases fitting TRBD1. The J segment lost 4 bases and the V segment lost 6 bases, leaving 9 bases of the junction unmatched. Germline V CDR1 and CDR2: LGHNT, FRNRAP. The CDR3 extends over 15 amino acids. The CDR3 nucleotides are TGTGCTAGTGGCCCTGCCGGGACAGAGTACAATGAGCAGTTCTTC. Translated, it gives CASGPAGTEYNEQFF.

The genes are TRBV6-1 and TRBJ2-7; 8 positions agree with TRBD2. Trimming cost V 3 bases and J 3 bases; bases outside gene matches: 7. Per the germline V gene, CDR1 is MNHNS and CDR2 is SASEGT. The CDR3 has 15 amino acids. CDR3 in DNA: TGTGCCAGCAGTGAGGTGGGCGGGAGGCACTACGAGCAGTACTTC. This encodes CASSEVGGRHYEQYF.

The V and J genes are TRBV11-2 and TRBJ2-7; 9 bases align to TRBD1. CDR1 and CDR2 from the germline V gene are SGHAT and FQNNGV. The CDR3 spans 14 residues. V shed 1 base, J shed 9 bases, and the junction held 7 bases outside the gene matches. The CDR3: CASSLAPGQGRQYF. DNA for the CDR3: TGTGCCAGCAGCTTAGCCCCGGGACAGGGAAGGCAGTACTTC. Using reference TRBV11-2 and TRBJ2-7 for the parts outside the CDR3, the full variable domain is EAGVAQSPRYKIIEKRQSVAFWCNPISGHATLYWYQQILGQGPKLLIQFQNNGVVDDSQLPKDRFSAERLKGVDSTLKIQPAKLEDSAVYLCASSLAPGQGRQYFGPGTRLTVT.

The rearrangement uses TRBV7-9 and TRBJ2-1; 9 nucleotides align to TRBD2. This CDR3 has 16 amino acids. Losses at the gene ends were 5 bases for V and 4 bases for J; bases not matched to a gene: 9. Germline V gives CDR1 SEHNR, CDR2 FQNEAQ (reference sequence). The CDR3 reads CASSIDLSGGYNEQFF. In DNA, the CDR3 is TGTGCCAGCAGCATCGACCTTAGCGGGGGATACAATGAGCAGTTCTTC.

The chain couples TRBV2 to TRBJ1-5, with 10 bases aligning to TRBD1. Trimming removed 5 bases from V and 6 bases from J; junction bases left unmatched: 4. This CDR3 has 14 amino acids. Per germline, CDR1 SNHLY and CDR2 FYNNEI. The CDR3 sequence is CASSPTGGTQPQHF. The CDR3 nucleotides are TGTGCCAGCAGTCCGACAGGGGGCACTCAGCCCCAGCATTTT.

J is TRBJ1-2 and V is TRBV9, with D hard to call. Germline V gives CDR1 SGDLS, CDR2 YYNGEE. Trimming stripped 4 bases from V and 3 bases from J, with 28 bases between. The length of the CDR3 is 19 residues. For the CDR3, the DNA is TGTGCCAGCAGCTCCGGTGTAGGAGGCTTAATTCTAGGATACTATGGCTACACCTTC. Protein product: CASSSGVGGLILGYYGYTF.

This rearrangement joins TRBV19 to TRBJ1-1, with D uncertain. V was trimmed by 4 bases and J by 6 bases, leaving 15 bases between them. Germline CDR1 is LNHDA and CDR2 is SQIVND (reference sequence). The CDR3 loop spans 14 amino acids. The CDR3 here is CASSTLFGGAEAFF. CDR3 sequence (DNA): TGTGCCAGTAGTACCCTATTCGGCGGGGCTGAAGCTTTCTTT.

The chain recombines TRBV27 with TRBJ2-2; D is perhaps TRBD1 (6 bases). With 4 bases removed from V and 3 bases from J, the gap between germline ends came to 21 bases. Germline V gene sequence: CDR1 MNHEY, CDR2 SMNVEV (reference sequence). The CDR3 totals 18 residues. CDR3 nucleotide sequence: TGTGCCAGCAGTTGGCGGCAGGGGTCGCTCGCGGACACCGGGGAGCTGTTTTTT. Amino acids: CASSWRQGSLADTGELFF.

CDR3 coding DNA: TGTGCCAGCAGCTTGGCGGGGACAGATTATGGCTACACCTTC. Translated, it gives CASSLAGTDYGYTF. The chain links TRBV5-6 to TRBJ1-2, with 7 bases aligning to TRBD1. From germline, CDR1 is SGHDT and CDR2 YYEEEE. The CDR3 runs to 14 residues. With V trimmed by 0 bases and J by 5 bases, 4 bases remained unmatched.

V gene TRBV18 combines with J gene TRBJ2-1; 11 bases match TRBD2. Trimming cost V 0 bases and J 4 bases; bases outside gene matches: 2. There are 16 residues in the CDR3. Germline CDR1 and CDR2: KGHSH and LQKENI. The CDR3 protein is CASSPPGLAEYNEQFF. The CDR3 DNA reads as TGTGCCAGCTCACCACCGGGACTAGCGGAATACAATGAGCAGTTCTTC.

This chain joins TRBV12-5 and TRBJ2-7, with D tentatively TRBD1 (6 bases). This CDR3 has 15 amino acids. V gave up 5 bases and J gave up 5 bases, with 19 bases separating them. Germline V CDR1 and CDR2: LGHNT, FRNRAP. The CDR3 DNA sequence: TGTGCTAGTGGTCCCATGTCCAGGGGCAGGCACGAGCAGTACTTC. Translating it yields CASGPMSRGRHEQYF.

The genes are TRBV11-3 and TRBJ1-6; no reliable D call. V lost 4 bases to trimming and J lost 0 bases, with 16 bases between them. CDR1 SGHNT and CDR2 YENEEA come from the germline V gene. This CDR3 is built from 18 residues. CDR3 sequence: CASSSRLRRDSYNSPLHF. CDR3 DNA: TGTGCCAGCAGCTCAAGACTCCGGCGGGACTCCTATAATTCACCCCTCCACTTT.

The genes are TRBV29-1 and TRBJ1-2; no clear D gene. The germline CDR1 and CDR2 sequences are SQVTM and ANQGSEA. V lost 7 bases, J lost 8 bases, and 14 bases lay in between. The CDR3 is 11 residues long. This CDR3 is CSGGPPGGYTF. The CDR3 nucleotides are TGCAGCGGCGGACCCCCGGGGGGCTACACCTTC.

V and J are TRBV6-1 and TRBJ1-2, with 12 bases identical to TRBD1. The length of the CDR3 is 17 residues. Germline CDR1 reads MNHNS; CDR2 reads SASEGT. Germline trimming cut 4 bases from V and 8 bases from J; bases unmatched to any gene: 14. The CDR3 spells CASSAPGTGGGGGGYTF. CDR3 sequence (DNA): TGTGCCAGCAGTGCCCCGGGGACAGGGGGCGGGGGTGGGGGCTACACCTTC.

This chain joins TRBV6-1 and TRBJ2-7, with D tentatively TRBD1 (6 bases). V lost 2 bases, J lost 0 bases, and 14 bases lay in between. Germline loops: CDR1 MNHNS, CDR2 SASEGT. The CDR3 spans 16 residues. The CDR3 nucleotides are TGTGCCAGCAGTGAACAGGGGACAAAATACTCCTACGAGCAGTACTTC. Its protein is CASSEQGTKYSYEQYF.

The chain joins TRBV5-8 to TRBJ1-2; a possible D gene is TRBD1 (6 bases). Trimming took 9 bases from V and 0 from J, leaving 15 bases between them. The CDR3 spans 14 residues. CDR1 SGHTS and CDR2 YDEGEE come from the germline V gene. The CDR3 reads CATQRGDTNYGYTF. In DNA form, the CDR3 reads TGTGCCACCCAACGGGGGGACACTAACTATGGCTACACCTTC. The full variable domain, completed using reference TRBV5-8 and TRBJ1-2, is EAGVTQSPTHLIKTRGQQATLRCSPISGHTSVYWYQQALGLGLQFLLWYDEGEERNRGNFPPRFSGRQFPNYSSELNVNALELEDSALYLCATQRGDTNYGYTFGSGTRLTVV.

The chain recombines TRBV21-1 with TRBJ2-5; the tabulated D call, TRBD1, remains unverified against the DNA. TRBV21-1 is listed as a pseudogene. This CDR3 is 15 amino acids long. As DNA, the CDR3 is TGTGCCAGCAGCAATTTTTGTGGGGGCGCAGTGACCCAGTACTTC. Its protein product is CASSNFCGGAVTQYF.